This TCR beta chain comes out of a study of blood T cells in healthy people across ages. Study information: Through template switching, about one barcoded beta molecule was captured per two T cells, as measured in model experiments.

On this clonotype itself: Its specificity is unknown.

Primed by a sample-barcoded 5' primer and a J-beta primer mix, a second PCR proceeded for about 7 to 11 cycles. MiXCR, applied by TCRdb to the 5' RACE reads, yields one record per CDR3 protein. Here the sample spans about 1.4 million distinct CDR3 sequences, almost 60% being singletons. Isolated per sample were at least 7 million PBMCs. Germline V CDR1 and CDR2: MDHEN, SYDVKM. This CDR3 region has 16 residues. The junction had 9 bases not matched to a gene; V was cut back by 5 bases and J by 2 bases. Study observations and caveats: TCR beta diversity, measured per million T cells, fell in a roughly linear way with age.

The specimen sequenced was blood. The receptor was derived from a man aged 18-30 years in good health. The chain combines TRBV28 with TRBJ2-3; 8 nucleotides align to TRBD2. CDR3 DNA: TGTGCCAGCAGTCGAGTTGGCGGGGGGCTCACAGATACGCAGTATTTT. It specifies CASSRVGGGLTDTQYF.